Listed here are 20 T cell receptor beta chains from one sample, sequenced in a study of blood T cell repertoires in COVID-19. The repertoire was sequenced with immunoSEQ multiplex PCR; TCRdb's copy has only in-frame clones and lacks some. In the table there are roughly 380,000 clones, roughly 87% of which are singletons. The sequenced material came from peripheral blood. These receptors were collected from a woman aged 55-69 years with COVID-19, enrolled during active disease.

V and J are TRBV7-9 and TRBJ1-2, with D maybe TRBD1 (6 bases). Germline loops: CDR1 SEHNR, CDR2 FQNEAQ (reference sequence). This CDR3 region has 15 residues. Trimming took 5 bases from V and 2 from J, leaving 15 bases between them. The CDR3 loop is CASSPQTGSNYGYTF. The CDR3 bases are TGTGCCAGCAGCCCACAGACAGGATCCAACTATGGCTACACCTTC.

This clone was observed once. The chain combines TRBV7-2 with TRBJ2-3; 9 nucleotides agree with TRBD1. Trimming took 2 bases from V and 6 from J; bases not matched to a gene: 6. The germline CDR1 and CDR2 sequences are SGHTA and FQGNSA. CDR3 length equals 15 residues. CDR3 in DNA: TGTGCCAGCAGCTTATTGGGACAGGGATTGGATACGCAGTATTTT. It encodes CASSLLGQGLDTQYF.

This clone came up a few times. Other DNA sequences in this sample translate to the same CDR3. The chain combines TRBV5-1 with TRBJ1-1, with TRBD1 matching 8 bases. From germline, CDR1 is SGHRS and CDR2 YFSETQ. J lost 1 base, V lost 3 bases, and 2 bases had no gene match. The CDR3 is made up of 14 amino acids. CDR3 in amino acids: CASSSGTGNTEAFF. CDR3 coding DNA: TGCGCCAGCAGCTCGGGGACAGGGAACACTGAAGCTTTCTTT.

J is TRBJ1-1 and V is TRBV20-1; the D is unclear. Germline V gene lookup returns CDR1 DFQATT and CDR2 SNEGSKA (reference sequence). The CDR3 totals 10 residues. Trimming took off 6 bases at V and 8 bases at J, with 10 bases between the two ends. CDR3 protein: CSARSTEAFF. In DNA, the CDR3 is TGCAGTGCCCGATCTACCGAAGCTTTCTTT.

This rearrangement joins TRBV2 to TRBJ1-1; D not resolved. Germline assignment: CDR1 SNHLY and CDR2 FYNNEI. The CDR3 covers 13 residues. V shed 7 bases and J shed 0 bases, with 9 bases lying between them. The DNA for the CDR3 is TGTGCCAGCACCGTCCTAATGAACACTGAAGCTTTCTTT. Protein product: CASTVLMNTEAFF.

The CDR3 coding sequence is TGTGCCAGCAGCCCGGGACAGAACACCGGGGAGCTGTTTTTT. The encoded protein is CASSPGQNTGELFF. The chain has TRBV11-3 and TRBJ2-2, with a possible D match to TRBD1 (6 bases). Germline lookup yields CDR1 SGHNT and CDR2 YENEEA. Trimming left V 5 bases short and J 1 base short, with 8 bases between. The CDR3 extends over 14 amino acids.

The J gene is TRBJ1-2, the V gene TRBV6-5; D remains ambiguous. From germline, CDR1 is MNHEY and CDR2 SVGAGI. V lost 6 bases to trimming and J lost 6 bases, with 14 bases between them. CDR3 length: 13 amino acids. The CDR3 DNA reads TGTGCCAGCAGAAGTTCGGCGGCACATGGCTACACCTTC. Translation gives CASRSSAAHGYTF.

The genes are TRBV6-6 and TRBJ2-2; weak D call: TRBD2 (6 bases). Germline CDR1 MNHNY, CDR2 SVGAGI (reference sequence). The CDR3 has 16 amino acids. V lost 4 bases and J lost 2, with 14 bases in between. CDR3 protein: CASSSQGLTNTGELFF. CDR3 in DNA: TGTGCCAGCAGTTCCCAGGGACTGACTAACACCGGGGAGCTGTTTTTT.

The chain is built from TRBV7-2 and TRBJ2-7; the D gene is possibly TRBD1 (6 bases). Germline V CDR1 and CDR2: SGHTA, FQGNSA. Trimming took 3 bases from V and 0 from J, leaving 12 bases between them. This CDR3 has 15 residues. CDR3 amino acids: CASSFRWGPSYEQYF. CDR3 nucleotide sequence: TGTGCCAGCAGCTTTAGATGGGGGCCCTCCTACGAGCAGTACTTC.

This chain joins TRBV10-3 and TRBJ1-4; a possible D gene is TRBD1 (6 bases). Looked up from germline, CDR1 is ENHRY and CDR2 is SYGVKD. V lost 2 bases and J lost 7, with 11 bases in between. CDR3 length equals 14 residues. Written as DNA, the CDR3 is TGTGCCATCAGTGAGGCGGGGGGGCGTGAAAAACTGTTTTTT. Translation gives CAISEAGGREKLFF.

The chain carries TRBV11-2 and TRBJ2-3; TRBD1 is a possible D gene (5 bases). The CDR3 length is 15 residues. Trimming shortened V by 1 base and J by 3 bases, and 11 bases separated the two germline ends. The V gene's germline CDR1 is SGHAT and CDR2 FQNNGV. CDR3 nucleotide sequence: TGTGCCAGCAGCTTAGCAGGGATAAGGACAGATACGCAGTATTTT. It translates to CASSLAGIRTDTQYF.

The CDR3 coding sequence is TGTGCCAGCTCACCTCTGGACAGGGGCGTGGAGAGCTACACCTTC. Translating it yields CASSPLDRGVESYTF. This rearrangement joins TRBV18 to TRBJ1-2, with 9 bases that match TRBD1. Germline-derived CDR1 and CDR2 are KGHSH and LQKENI. Trimming cost V 3 bases and J 9 bases; bases outside gene matches: 11. The length of the CDR3 is 15 residues. The variable domain in full, with the rest retrieved from reference TRBV18 and TRBJ1-2, is NAGVMQNPRHLVRRRGQEARLRCSPMKGHSHVYWYRQLPEEGLKFMVYLQKENIIDESGMPKERFSAEFPKEGPSILRIQQVVRGDSAAYFCASSPLDRGVESYTFGSGTRLTVV.

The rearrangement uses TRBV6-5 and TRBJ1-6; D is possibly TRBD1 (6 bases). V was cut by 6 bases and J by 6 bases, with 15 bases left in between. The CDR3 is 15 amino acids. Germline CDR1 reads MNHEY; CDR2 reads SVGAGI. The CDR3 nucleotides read TGTGCCAGCAGACCCCAGGGGCAGGCTAATTCACCCCTCCACTTT. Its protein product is CASRPQGQANSPLHF.

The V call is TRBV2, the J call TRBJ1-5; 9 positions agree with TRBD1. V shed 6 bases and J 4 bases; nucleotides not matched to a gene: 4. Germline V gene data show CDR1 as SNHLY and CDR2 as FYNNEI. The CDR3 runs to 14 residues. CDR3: CASRIDRGNQPQHF. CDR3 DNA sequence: TGTGCCAGCAGGATTGACAGGGGGAATCAGCCCCAGCATTTT.

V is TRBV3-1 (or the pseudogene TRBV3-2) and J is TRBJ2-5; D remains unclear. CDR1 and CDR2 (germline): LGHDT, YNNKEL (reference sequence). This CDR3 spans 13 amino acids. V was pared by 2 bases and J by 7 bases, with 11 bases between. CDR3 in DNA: TGTGCCAGCAGCCAATCACGAGGCCGGACCCAGTACTTC. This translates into CASSQSRGRTQYF.

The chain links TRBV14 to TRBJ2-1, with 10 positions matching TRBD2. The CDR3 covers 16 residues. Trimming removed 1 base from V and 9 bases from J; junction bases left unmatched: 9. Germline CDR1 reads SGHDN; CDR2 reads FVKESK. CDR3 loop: CASSQGIQRGGVEQFF. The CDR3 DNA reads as TGTGCCAGCAGCCAAGGAATCCAGCGGGGGGGCGTTGAGCAGTTCTTC.

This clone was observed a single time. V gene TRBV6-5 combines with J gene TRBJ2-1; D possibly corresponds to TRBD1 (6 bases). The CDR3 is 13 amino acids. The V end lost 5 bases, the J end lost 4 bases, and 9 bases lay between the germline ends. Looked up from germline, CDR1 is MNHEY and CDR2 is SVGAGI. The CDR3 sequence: CASSTGQYNEQFF. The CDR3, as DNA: TGTGCCAGCAGTACCGGACAGTACAATGAGCAGTTCTTC.

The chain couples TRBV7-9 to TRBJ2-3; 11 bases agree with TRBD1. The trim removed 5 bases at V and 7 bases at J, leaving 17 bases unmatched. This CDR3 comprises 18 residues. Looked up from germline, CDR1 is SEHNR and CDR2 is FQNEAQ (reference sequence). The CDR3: CASSRETGTGGIRNTQYF. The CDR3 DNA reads TGTGCCAGCAGCCGAGAAACCGGGACAGGGGGTATTAGGAATACGCAGTATTTT.

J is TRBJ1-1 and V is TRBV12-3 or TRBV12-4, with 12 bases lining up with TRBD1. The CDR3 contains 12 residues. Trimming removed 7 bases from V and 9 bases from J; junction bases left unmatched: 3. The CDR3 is CASTGTGGQAFF. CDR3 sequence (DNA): TGTGCCAGCACTGGGACAGGGGGCCAAGCTTTCTTT.

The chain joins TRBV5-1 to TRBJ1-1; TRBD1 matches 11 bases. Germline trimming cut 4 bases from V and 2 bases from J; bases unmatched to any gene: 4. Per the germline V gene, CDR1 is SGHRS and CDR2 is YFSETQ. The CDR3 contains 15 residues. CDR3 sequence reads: CASSAGTGGNTEAFF. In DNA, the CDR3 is TGCGCCAGCAGCGCGGGGACAGGGGGAAACACTGAAGCTTTCTTT.